A selection of T cell receptor beta chains follows, all from one sample in a study of shared clonotypes between healthy human individuals. Generated by immunoSEQ multiplex PCR, the TCRdb table keeps only in-frame clones and is missing some. The sample records about 230,000 clones, 50% to 80% being singletons. The sample comprised memory CD4+ T cells sorted from blood. The receptors originated from a man aged 25 to 45 in good health. Both conserved end residues are part of each CDR3. D genes are given only for firm matches. Some rows have no size entry. The others give once, few or many, or a class for an expanded clone.

clone size,D gene,V gene,J gene,CDR3 DNA,CDR3 protein
-,-,TRBV4-1,TRBJ1-2,TGCGCCAGCAGCCAAGAGTGGGGAGGAGACTATGGCTACACCTTC,CASSQEWGGDYGYTF
-,-,TRBV5-6,TRBJ2-3,TGTGCCAGCAGTAAGAAAGATACGCAGTATTTT,CASSKKDTQYF
-,-,TRBV7-9,TRBJ1-1,TGTGCCAGCAGCCCTGCGGGACAAGCTTTCTTT,CASSPAGQAFF
-,-,TRBV2,TRBJ2-1,TGTGCCAGCAGGCCCACCCTAGCCACCTACAATGAGCAGTTCTTC,CASRPTLATYNEQFF
many,-,TRBV18,TRBJ1-4,TGTGCCAGCTCACCGATCCGGGACTCAAATGAAAAACTGTTTTTT,CASSPIRDSNEKLFF
-,TRBD1,TRBV29-1,TRBJ2-1,TGCAGCGTGGACTCCGCAGGGGGCTCCTACAATGAGCAGTTCTTC,CSVDSAGGSYNEQFF
-,TRBD1,TRBV29-1,TRBJ1-2,TGCAGCATATGGACAGGACTCTATGGCTACACCTTC,CSIWTGLYGYTF
-,TRBD1,TRBV28,TRBJ1-2,TGTGCCAGCAGTTCGGACAGGGGGATAGGCGGCTACACCTTC,CASSSDRGIGGYTF
-,-,TRBV7-2,TRBJ1-1,TGTGCCAGCAGCAAGAGGGTTTCTTTCCCTGAAGCTTTCTTT,CASSKRVSFPEAFF
-,-,TRBV19,TRBJ2-1,TGTGCCAGTAGTATGGCCTCCCGGAGGGTGGAGTTCTTC,CASSMASRRVEFF
-,-,TRBV4-3,TRBJ1-4,TGCGCCAGCAGCCAAGGGACGTACGGAGCACTGTTTTTT,CASSQGTYGALFF
once,-,TRBV10-1,TRBJ2-3,TGCGCCAGCAGTGAGCGGCCGTCCACAGATACGCAGTATTTT,CASSERPSTDTQYF
-,-,TRBV5-8,TRBJ1-5,TGTGCCAGCAGTTTGAATCAGCCCCAGCATTTT,CASSLNQPQHF
many,-,TRBV7-8,TRBJ1-1,TGTGCCAGCAGCGCGCAGACAGGGAACACTGAAGCTTTCTTT,CASSAQTGNTEAFF
-,-,TRBV5-4,TRBJ2-2,TGTGCCAGCAGCTTGGGATTCCCCACCGGGGAGCTGTTTTTT,CASSLGFPTGELFF
-,-,TRBV5-4,TRBJ1-2,TGTGCCAGCAGCCTGGGTCCGGGCAATGGCTACACCTTC,CASSLGPGNGYTF
-,-,TRBV2,TRBJ1-1,TGTGCCAGCAGTTACACAGAGAACACTGAAGCTTTCTTT,CASSYTENTEAFF
-,TRBD2,TRBV11-1,TRBJ2-5,TGTGCCAGCAGCTTCAACGTCGGCCCGGTAGCGGGAGCACAAGAGACCCAGTACTTC,CASSFNVGPVAGAQETQYF
-,-,TRBV5-1,TRBJ2-7,TGCGCCAGCAGCTCTAGCCAGTCCTACGAGCAGTACTTC,CASSSSQSYEQYF
-,TRBD1,TRBV19,TRBJ2-7,TGTGCCAGTAGTATAGTCGGGGACAGGTACGGCAACGAGCAGTACTTC,CASSIVGDRYGNEQYF
-,TRBD2,TRBV6-1,TRBJ2-1,TGTGCCAGCAGTCTAGCGGGAATCTACAATGAGCAGTTCTTC,CASSLAGIYNEQFF